The source of this TCR beta chain is a study of Ad26.COV2.S vaccination and SARS-CoV-2 variants. Study details: Of the COV1001 trial arms, the Ad26.COV2.S arm included the donor. The study gave Ad26.COV2.S intramuscularly, once or twice 56 days apart. Study-wide findings and caveats: Whether participants received vaccine or placebo, their non-spike TCR breadth was similar.

With 4 bases clipped from V and 5 bases from J, the junction kept 9 bases outside the gene matches. Germline CDR1 is SGHDT and CDR2 is YYEEEE. The CDR3 length is 14 residues. Treatment defined: some 20 received Ad26.COV2.S at low or high dose, single or two shots; several received placebo; per-sample allocation not given. Day 63 after the first vaccine or placebo injection was the time point for sampling. Built on an Ad26 vector, the vaccine expressed Wuhan-strain SARS-CoV-2 spike. Details on this clone: As yet, its antigen is unknown.

Data came from immunoSEQ multiplex PCR; TCRdb stores just in-frame clones and leaves some out. Of 400,000 to 500,000 clones listed, more than 75% are singletons. The receptor was isolated from a person between 18 and 59 years old who received the Ad26.COV2.S COVID-19 vaccine or a placebo. This sequence joins TRBV5-6 and TRBJ2-7, with 7 positions matching TRBD1. Source: peripheral blood, taken in a trial of Ad26.COV2.S vaccine versus placebo. The CDR3 DNA reads as TGTGCCAGCAGCAGGTTGACAGGGTCCCACGAGCAGTACTTC. Residues: CASSRLTGSHEQYF.